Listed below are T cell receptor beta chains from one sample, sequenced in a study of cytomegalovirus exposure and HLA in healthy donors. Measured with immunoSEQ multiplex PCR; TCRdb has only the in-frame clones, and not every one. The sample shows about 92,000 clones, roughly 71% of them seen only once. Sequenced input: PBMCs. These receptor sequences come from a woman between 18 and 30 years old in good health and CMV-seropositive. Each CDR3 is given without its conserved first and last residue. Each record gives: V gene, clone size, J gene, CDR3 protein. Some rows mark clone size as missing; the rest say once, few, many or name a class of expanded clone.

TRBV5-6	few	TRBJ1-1	ASSLGQFNTEAF
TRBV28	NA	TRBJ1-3	ASSLRGLGNTIY
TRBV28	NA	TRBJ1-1	ASSITGGPTTEAF
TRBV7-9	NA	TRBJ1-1	ASSLGQGADTEAF
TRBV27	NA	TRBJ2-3	ASSPRPRGTSTDTQY
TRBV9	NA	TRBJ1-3	ASSVAGTPGNTIY
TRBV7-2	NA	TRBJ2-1	ASTLLAEQF
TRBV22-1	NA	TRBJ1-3	PGSARTGTARSGNTIY
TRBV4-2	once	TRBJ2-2	ASSQGSRSGGELF
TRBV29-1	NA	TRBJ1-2	SPTPGTGINYGYT
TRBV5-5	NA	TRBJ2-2	ASSFYVDRGPDGELF
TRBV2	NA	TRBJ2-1	ASSRDNYNEQF
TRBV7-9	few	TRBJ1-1	ASSLGQGSTEAF
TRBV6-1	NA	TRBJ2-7	ASSASGGTYEQY
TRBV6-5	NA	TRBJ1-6	ASSRYNSPLH
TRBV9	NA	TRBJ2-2	ASSVGRGGTGELF
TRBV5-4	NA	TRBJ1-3	ASSFEIGAGNTIY
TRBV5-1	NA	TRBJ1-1	ASSYTGAQGAF
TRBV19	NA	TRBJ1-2	ASSIGRTNYGYT
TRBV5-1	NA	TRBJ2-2	ASSPHLSTNTGELF
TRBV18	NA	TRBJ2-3	ASSPLLAGGPSDTQY
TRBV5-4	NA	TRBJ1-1	ASSQQDTEAF
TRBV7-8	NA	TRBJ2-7	ASSGRLAGAFEQY
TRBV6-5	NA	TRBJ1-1	ASTPHVNTEAF
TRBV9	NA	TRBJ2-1	ASSVELAGGPGVSYNEQF
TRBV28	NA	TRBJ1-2	ASRSGLNYGYT
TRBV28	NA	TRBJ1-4	ASVTGTAYLEWGAEKLF
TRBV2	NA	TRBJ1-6	ASRPPGTAGSPLH
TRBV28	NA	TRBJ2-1	ALGRDRETYNEQF
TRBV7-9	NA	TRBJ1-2	ASSPDRVGGYT
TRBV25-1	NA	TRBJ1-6	ASRSQDTLGSPLH
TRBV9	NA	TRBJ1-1	ASSPRGQGAAEAF
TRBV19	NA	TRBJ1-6	ASSITGGSGSPLH
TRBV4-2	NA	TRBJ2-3	ASSQGRAGKSTDTQY
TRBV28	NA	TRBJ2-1	ASRGGRVEYNEQF
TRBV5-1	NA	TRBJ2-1	ASSNGLAGFRDEQF
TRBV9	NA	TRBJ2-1	ASSGTGTANNEQF
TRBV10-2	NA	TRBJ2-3	ASRGLAGHLTDTQY
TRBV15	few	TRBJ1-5	ATSRDQVSQPQH
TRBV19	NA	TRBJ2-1	ASKTSGSSYNEQF
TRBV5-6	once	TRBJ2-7	ASSLGTGTAYEQY
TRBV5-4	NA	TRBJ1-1	ASSLDSRNTEAF
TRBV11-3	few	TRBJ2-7	ASSYGQAGSYEQY
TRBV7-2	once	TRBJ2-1	ASGLQREAYNEQF
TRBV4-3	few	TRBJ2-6	ASSQDSVSGANVLT
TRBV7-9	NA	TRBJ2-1	ASSLGWAKREYNEQF
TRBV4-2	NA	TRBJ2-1	ASSQGTGGPDEQF
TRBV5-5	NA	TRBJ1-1	ASSLGRTEAF
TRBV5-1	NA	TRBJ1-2	ASSAKVSYGYT
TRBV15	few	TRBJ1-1	ATSGGTGGNTEAF
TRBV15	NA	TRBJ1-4	ATSTTGGANEKLF
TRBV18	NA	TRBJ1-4	ASSPSEGGKLF
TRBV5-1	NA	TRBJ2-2	ASSLRTGGPGELF